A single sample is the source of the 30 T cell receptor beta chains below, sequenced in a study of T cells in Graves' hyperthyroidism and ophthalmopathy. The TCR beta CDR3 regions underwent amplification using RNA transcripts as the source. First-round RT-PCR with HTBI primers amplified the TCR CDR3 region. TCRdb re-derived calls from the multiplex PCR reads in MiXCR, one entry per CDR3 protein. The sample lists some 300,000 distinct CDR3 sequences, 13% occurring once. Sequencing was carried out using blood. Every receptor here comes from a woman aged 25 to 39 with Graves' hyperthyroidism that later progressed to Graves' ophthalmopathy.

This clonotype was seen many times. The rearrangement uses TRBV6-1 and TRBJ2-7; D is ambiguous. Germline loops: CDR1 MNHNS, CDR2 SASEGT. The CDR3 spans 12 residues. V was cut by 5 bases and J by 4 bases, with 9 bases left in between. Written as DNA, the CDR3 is TGTGCCAGCAGTTTGCAGACTTACGAGCAGTACTTC. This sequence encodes CASSLQTYEQYF.

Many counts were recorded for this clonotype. In DNA form, the CDR3 reads TGTGCCTGGAGCAAAGGACCAATGAACACTGAAGCTTTCTTT. Residues: CAWSKGPMNTEAFF. The chain is built from TRBV30 and TRBJ1-1; D gene unclear. The CDR3 covers 14 residues. V shed 3 bases and J shed 0 bases, with 11 bases lying between them. Germline V gene lookup returns CDR1 GTSNPN and CDR2 SVGIG (reference sequence).

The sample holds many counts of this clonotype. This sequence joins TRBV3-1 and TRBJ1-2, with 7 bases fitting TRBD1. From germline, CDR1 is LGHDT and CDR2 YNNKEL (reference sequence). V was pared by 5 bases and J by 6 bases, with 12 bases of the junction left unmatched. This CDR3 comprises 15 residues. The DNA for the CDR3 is TGTGCCAGCAGCGACTGGGGAGGGGGCGATAATGGCTACACCTTC. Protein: CASSDWGGGDNGYTF.

CDR3 coding DNA: TGTGCCAGCAGTCGGATCCGGGACAGACTGTATGGCTACACCTTC. It yields the protein CASSRIRDRLYGYTF. V gene TRBV11-2 combines with J gene TRBJ1-2, with 7 bases fitting TRBD1. With 6 bases clipped from V and 5 bases from J, the junction kept 12 bases outside the gene matches. The CDR3 is 15 amino acids. Germline V gene lookup returns CDR1 SGHAT and CDR2 FQNNGV.

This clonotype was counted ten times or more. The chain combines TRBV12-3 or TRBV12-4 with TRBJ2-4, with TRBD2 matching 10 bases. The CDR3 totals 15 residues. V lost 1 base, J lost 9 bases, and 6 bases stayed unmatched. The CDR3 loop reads CASSLVTSGKGIQYF. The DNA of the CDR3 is TGTGCCAGCAGTTTAGTAACTAGCGGGAAGGGCATTCAGTACTTC.

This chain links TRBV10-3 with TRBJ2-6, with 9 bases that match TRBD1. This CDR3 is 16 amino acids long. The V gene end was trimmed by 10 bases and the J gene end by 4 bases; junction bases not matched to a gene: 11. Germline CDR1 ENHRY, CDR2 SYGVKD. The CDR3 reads CATNPGTGTGANVLTF. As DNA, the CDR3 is TGTGCCACCAATCCCGGGACAGGGACCGGGGCCAACGTCCTGACTTTC.

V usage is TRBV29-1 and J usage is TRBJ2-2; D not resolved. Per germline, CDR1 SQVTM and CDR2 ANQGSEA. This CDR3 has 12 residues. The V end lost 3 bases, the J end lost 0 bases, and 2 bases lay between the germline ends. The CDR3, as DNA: TGCAGCGTTGATGCGAACACCGGGGAGCTGTTTTTT. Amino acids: CSVDANTGELFF.

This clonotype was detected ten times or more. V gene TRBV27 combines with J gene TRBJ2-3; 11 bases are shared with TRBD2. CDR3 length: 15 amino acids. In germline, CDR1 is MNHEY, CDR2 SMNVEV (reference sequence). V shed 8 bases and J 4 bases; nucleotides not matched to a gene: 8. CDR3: CASSVAGGPPDTQYF. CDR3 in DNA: TGTGCCAGCTCCGTAGCGGGAGGGCCCCCAGATACGCAGTATTTT.

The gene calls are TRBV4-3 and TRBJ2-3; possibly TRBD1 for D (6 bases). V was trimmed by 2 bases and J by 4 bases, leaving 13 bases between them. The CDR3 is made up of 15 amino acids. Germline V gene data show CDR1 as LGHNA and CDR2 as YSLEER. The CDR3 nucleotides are TGCGCCAGCAGCCAAACACAGGGTACGGCAGATACGCAGTATTTT. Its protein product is CASSQTQGTADTQYF.

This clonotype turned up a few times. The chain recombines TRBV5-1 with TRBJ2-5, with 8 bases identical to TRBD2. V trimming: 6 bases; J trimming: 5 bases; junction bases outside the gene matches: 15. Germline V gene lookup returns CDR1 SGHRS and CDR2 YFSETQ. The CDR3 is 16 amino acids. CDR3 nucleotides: TGCGCCAGCACCGTGGAGGGGAGCGGGAGAAAGGAGACCCAGTACTTC. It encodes CASTVEGSGRKETQYF.

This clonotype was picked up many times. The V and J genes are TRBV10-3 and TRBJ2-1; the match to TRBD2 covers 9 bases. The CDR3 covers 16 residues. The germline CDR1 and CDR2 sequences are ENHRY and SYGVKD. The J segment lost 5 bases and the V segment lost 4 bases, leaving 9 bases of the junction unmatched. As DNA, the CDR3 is TGTGCCATCAGTGGGGTCCCGGGACTAGCAGACAATGAGCAGTTCTTC. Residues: CAISGVPGLADNEQFF.

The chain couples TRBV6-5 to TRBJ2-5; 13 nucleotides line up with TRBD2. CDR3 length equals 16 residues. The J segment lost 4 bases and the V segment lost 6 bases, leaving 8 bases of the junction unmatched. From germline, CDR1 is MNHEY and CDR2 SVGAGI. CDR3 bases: TGTGCCAGCAGGTTACTAGCGGGAGGGCCTAGAGAGACCCAGTACTTC. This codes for CASRLLAGGPRETQYF.

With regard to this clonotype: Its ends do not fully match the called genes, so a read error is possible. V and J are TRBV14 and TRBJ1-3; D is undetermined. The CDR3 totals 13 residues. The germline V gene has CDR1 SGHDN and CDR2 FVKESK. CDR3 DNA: TGTGCCAGCAGCCAAGATCTCTTTACTCGGACGGATTTT. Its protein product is CASSQDLFTRTDF.

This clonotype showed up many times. The CDR3 reads CASSLQPGPSGNTIYF. CDR3 bases: TGTGCCAGCAGCCTTCAACCGGGACCCTCTGGAAACACCATATATTTT. The V call is TRBV7-2, the J call TRBJ1-3, with D tentatively TRBD1 (5 bases). CDR3 length: 16 residues. Germline CDR1 and CDR2: SGHTA and FQGNSA. V gave up 5 bases and J gave up 0 bases, with 14 bases separating them.

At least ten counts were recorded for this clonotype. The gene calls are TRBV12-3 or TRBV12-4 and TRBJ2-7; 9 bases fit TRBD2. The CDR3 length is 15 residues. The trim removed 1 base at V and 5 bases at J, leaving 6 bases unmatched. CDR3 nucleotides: TGTGCCAGCAGTTTAGTGCCTAGCGGGAAAGACGAGCAGTACTTC. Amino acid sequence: CASSLVPSGKDEQYF.

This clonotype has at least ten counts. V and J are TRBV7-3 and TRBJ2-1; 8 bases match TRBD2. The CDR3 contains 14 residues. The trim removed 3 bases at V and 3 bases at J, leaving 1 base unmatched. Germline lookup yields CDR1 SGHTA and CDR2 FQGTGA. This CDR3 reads CASSFSGDYNEQFF. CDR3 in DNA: TGTGCCAGCAGCTTTAGCGGGGACTACAATGAGCAGTTCTTC.

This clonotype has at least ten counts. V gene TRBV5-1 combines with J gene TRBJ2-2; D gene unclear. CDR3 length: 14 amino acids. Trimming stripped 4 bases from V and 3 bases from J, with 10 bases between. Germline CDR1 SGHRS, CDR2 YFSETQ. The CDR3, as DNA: TGCGCCAGCAGCCCGAGTATGGACACCGGGGAGCTGTTTTTT. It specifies CASSPSMDTGELFF.

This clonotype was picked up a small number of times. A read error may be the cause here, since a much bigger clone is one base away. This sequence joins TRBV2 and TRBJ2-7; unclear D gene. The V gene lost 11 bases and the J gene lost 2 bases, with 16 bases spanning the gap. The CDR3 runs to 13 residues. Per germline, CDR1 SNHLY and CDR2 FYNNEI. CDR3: CASLQVQAYEQYF. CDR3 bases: TGTGCCTCGCTTCAGGTGCAGGCCTACGAGCAGTACTTC. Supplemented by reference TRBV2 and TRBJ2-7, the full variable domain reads EPEVTQTPSHQVTQMGQEVILRCVPISNHLYFYWYRQILGQKVEFLVSFYNNEISEKSEIFDDQFSVERPDGSNFTLKIRSTKLEDSAMYFCASLQVQAYEQYFGPGTRLTVT.

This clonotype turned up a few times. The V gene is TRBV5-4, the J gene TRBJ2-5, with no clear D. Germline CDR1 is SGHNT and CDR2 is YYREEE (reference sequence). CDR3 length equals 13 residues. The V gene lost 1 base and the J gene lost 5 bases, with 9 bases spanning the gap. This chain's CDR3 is CASSLLALETQYF. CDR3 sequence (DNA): TGTGCCAGCAGCTTGCTTGCGTTGGAGACCCAGTACTTC.

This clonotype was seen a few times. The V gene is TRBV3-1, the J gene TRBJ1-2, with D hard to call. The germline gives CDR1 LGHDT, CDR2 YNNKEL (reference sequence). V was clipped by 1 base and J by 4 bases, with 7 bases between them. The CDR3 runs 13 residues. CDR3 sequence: CASSQGVLYGYTF. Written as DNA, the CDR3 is TGTGCCAGCAGCCAAGGGGTTCTCTATGGCTACACCTTC.

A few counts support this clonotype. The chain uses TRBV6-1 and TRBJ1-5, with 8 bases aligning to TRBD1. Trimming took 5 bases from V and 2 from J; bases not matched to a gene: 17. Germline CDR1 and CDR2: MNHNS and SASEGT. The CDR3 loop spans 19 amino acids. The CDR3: CASSPPDRVPGFGNQPQHF. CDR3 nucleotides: TGTGCCAGCAGTCCCCCGGACAGGGTACCAGGGTTCGGCAATCAGCCCCAGCATTTT.

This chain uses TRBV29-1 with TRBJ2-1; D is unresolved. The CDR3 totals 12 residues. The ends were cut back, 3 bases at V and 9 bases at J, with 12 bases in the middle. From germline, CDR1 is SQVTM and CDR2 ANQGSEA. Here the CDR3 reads CSVDRLNGEQFF. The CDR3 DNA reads TGCAGCGTTGATCGTTTGAACGGTGAGCAGTTCTTC.

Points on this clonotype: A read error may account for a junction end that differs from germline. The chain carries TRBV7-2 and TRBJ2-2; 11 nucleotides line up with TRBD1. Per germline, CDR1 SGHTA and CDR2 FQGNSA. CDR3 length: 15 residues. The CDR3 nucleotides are TGTGCCGGCAGCATGGACAGGGGGCTTACCGGGGAGCTGTTTTTT. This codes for CAGSMDRGLTGELFF.

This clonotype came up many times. The CDR3 DNA sequence: TGTGCCAGCGCCCCTACTGGGACTGGCAATCAGCCCCAGCATTTT. It yields the protein CASAPTGTGNQPQHF. This sequence joins TRBV28 and TRBJ1-5; weak D call: TRBD1 (5 bases). V gave up 8 bases and J gave up 2 bases, with 16 bases separating them. CDR1 and CDR2 (germline): MDHEN, SYDVKM. The CDR3 has 15 amino acids.

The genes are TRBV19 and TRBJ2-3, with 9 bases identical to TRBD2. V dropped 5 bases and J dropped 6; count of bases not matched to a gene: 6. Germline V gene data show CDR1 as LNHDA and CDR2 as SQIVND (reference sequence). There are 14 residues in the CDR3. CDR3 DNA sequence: TGTGCCAGTAGTGGGCGGGAGGGCCCCGATACGCAGTATTTT. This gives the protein CASSGREGPDTQYF.

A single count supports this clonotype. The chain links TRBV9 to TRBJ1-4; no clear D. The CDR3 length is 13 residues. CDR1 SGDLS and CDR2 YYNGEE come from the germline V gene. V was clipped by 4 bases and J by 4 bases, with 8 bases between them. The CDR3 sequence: CASSLYSNEKLFF. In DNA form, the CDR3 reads TGTGCCAGCAGCTTGTACAGTAATGAAAAACTGTTTTTT. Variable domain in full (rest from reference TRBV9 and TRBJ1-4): DSGVTQTPKHLITATGQRVTLRCSPRSGDLSVYWYQQSLDQGLQFLIQYYNGEERAKGNILERFSAQQFPDLHSELNLSSLELGDSALYFCASSLYSNEKLFFGSGTQLSVL.

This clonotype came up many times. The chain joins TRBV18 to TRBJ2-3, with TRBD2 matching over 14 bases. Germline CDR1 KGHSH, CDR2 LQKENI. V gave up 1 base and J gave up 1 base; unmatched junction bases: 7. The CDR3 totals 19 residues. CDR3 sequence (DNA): TGTGCCAGCTCACCACTGGGACTAGCGGGAGAGAGCGGCACAGATACGCAGTATTTT. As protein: CASSPLGLAGESGTDTQYF.

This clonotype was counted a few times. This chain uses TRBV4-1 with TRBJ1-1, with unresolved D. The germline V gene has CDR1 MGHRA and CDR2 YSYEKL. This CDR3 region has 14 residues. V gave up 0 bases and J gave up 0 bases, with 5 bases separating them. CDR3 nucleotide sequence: TGCGCCAGCAGCCAAGAGCGCATGAACACTGAAGCTTTCTTT. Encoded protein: CASSQERMNTEAFF.

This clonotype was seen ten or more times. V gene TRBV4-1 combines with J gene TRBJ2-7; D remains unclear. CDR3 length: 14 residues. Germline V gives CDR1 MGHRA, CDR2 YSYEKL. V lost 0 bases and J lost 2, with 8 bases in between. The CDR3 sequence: CASSQEVATYEQYF. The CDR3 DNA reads TGCGCCAGCAGCCAAGAGGTGGCCACCTACGAGCAGTACTTC.

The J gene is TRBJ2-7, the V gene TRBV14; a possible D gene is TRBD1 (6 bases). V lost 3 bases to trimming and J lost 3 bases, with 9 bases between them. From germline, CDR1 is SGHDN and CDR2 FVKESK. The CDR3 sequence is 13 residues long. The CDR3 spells CASSHPGVYEQYF. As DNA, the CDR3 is TGTGCCAGCAGCCACCCAGGGGTCTACGAGCAGTACTTC.